This TCR beta chain is from a study of early T cells in non-severe SARS-CoV-2 infection. Only a few counts were recorded for this clonotype. Its cognate antigen is unknown. Germline trimming cut 4 bases from V and 2 bases from J; bases unmatched to any gene: 7. The CDR3 totals 16 residues. Germline V lookup: CDR1 MNHEY, CDR2 SVGAGI. Broader study findings: Private and CD4 specificities were missed by VDJdb matching, skewed to anti-spike CD8.

Individually, cDNA molecules had unique molecular identifiers attached to them. TCRdb processed the 5' RACE reads anew with MiXCR; each CDR3 protein has one entry. Among about 83,000 distinct CDR3 sequences, 9% to 15% were seen once, and the ten largest hold under 8%. The origin of this receptor is an adult who was a healthcare worker with PCR-confirmed SARS-CoV-2 infection or an uninfected control (not recorded which). Sequenced input: whole blood. The chain couples TRBV6-5 to TRBJ2-1; 8 positions match TRBD1. In DNA form, the CDR3 reads TGTGCCAGCAGTTCTGGACAGGGAGGCACCTACAATGAGCAGTTCTTC. Translated: CASSSGQGGTYNEQFF.